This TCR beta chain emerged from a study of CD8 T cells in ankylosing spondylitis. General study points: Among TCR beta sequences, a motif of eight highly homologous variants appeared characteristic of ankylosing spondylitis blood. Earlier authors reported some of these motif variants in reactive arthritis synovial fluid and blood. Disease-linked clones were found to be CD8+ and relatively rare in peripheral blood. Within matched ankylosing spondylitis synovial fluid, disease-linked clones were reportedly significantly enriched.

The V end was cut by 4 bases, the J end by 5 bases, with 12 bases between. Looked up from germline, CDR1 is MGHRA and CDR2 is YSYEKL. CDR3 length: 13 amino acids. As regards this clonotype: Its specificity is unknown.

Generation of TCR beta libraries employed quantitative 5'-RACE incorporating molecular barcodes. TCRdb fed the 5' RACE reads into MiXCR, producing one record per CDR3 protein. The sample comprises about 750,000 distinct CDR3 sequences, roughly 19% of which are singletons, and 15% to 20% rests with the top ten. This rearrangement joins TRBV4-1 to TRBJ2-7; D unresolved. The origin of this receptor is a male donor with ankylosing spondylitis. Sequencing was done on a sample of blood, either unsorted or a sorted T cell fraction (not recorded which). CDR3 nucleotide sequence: TGCGCCAGCAGCCTAACACCGACCCACGAGCAGTACTTC. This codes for CASSLTPTHEQYF.